Included here is one TCR beta chain sequence, with context. The target antigen is unknown. The primer mix had 60 Vbeta and 13 Jbeta primers. TCRdb's table, derived via immunoSEQ multiplex PCR, lists solely in-frame clones and lacks some. In the table there are 60,000 to 70,000 clones, 70% to 85% of which are singletons. The data originate from a study of cytomegalovirus exposure and HLA in healthy donors. Study results and limitations: The study listed about 150 cytomegalovirus-associated TCR beta chains. The authors judged a highly shared variant cluster likely a sequencing artifact. Three chains linked to CMV were shown in vitro to be specific for CMV antigens. The study found most TCR sequences rare, yet found some public TCRs in many donors.

The receptor comes from a woman under 40 in good health and CMV-seronegative. The specimen sequenced was PBMCs.

The CDR3 region is CASSGRQGGDNEQFF. Written as DNA, the CDR3 is TGTGCCAGCTCAGGCAGACAGGGGGGAGACAATGAGCAGTTCTTC. The gene calls are TRBV18 and TRBJ2-1, with 9 nucleotides matching TRBD1. In germline, CDR1 is KGHSH, CDR2 LQKENI. This CDR3 comprises 15 residues. The V and J ends lost 5 bases and 5 bases, in that order; junction bases with no gene match: 7.